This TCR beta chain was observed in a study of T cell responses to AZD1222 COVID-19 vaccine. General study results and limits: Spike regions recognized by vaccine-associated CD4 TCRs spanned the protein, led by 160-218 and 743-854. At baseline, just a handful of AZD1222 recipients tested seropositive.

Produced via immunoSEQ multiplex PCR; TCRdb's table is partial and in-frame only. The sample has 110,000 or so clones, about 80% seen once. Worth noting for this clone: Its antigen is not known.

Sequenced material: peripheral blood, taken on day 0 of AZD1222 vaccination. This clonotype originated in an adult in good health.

The CDR3 here is CASSYTKNIQYF. CDR3 nucleotide sequence: TGTGCCAGCAGTTACACAAAAAACATTCAGTACTTC. The chain has TRBV6-5 and TRBJ2-4; D is unresolved. Germline CDR1 is MNHEY and CDR2 is SVGAGI. The CDR3 spans 12 residues. V gave up 2 bases and J gave up 4 bases, with 3 bases separating them.